This is a list of T cell receptor beta chains from one sample in a study of blood T cell repertoires in COVID-19. The repertoire was sequenced with immunoSEQ multiplex PCR; TCRdb's copy has only in-frame clones and lacks some. This sample has roughly 330,000 clones; around four fifths occur once, and the top ten carry 1% to 1.5%. The sequencing sample was made of peripheral blood. These receptor sequences come from a woman aged 50 to 65 with acute or convalescent COVID-19. The CDR3 runs from the conserved cysteine through the conserved F or W. The D gene is left open where the match is weak. The listing skips clone size in some rows; elsewhere it reads once, few, many or a size class.

D	size	J	V	DNA	CDR3
.	once	TRBJ1-1	TRBV24-1	TGTGCCACCGGTTCGGGGGGAGAAGCTTTCTTT	CATGSGGEAFF
.	once	TRBJ1-6	TRBV21-1	TGTGCCAGCAGCAAAGGACAGGGGGCCATCGGCCACTATAATTCACCCCTCCACTTT	CASSKGQGAIGHYNSPLHF
.	once	TRBJ1-1	TRBV29-1	TGCAGCGTTGAGACCCCGACTATTGAAGCTTTCTTT	CSVETPTIEAFF
TRBD1	.	TRBJ1-6	TRBV5-6	TGTGCCAGCAGCCTCCAGGGGGCAGGACTTAATTCACCCCTCCACTTT	CASSLQGAGLNSPLHF
TRBD1	.	TRBJ1-6	TRBV7-2	TGTGCCAGCAGATCGCCGGGACAGCGCCCCAATTCACCCCTCCACTTT	CASRSPGQRPNSPLHF
TRBD2	.	TRBJ2-3	TRBV7-3	TGTGCCAGCAGCTTAAGAACGGGAGGAGGCACAGATACGCAGTATTTT	CASSLRTGGGTDTQYF
.	.	TRBJ1-5	TRBV12-3/TRBV12-4	TGTGCCAGCAGTTCACAGGCTGGACAGCCCCAGCATTTT	CASSSQAGQPQHF
TRBD1	.	TRBJ1-3	TRBV5-5	TGTGCCAGCAGCTTACTAAAGACAGGGGGCGGTGGAAACACCATATATTTT	CASSLLKTGGGGNTIYF
.	few	TRBJ1-1	TRBV14	TGTGCCAGTCAACAGGGTATGAACACTGAAGCTTTCTTT	CASQQGMNTEAFF
.	.	TRBJ2-7	TRBV5-1	TGCGCCAGCAGCGGAGGAGGGAGTTCTTACGAGCAGTACTTC	CASSGGGSSYEQYF
.	.	TRBJ1-5	TRBV5-5	TGTGCCAGCAGCTTGGGACTGATGGGCAATCAGCCCCAGCATTTT	CASSLGLMGNQPQHF
.	.	TRBJ1-4	TRBV4-3	TGCGCCAGCAGCCGGACCGCGGGGAATGAAAAACTGTTTTTT	CASSRTAGNEKLFF
TRBD1	once	TRBJ2-7	TRBV4-2	TGTGCCAGCAGCCAACGACAGGGATACGAGCAGTACTTC	CASSQRQGYEQYF
.	.	TRBJ1-5	TRBV19	TGTGCCAGTAGTATAGGCGATCAGCCCCAGCATTTT	CASSIGDQPQHF
.	.	TRBJ2-7	TRBV7-8	TGTGCCAGCAGCCCCGACTCCGACGAGCAGTACTTC	CASSPDSDEQYF
.	.	TRBJ1-1	TRBV7-9	TGTGCCAGCAGCCCGAAGAACTTGGTAGACACTGAAGCTTTCTTT	CASSPKNLVDTEAFF
.	.	TRBJ1-1	TRBV19	TGTGCCAGTAGTACCGGGGGGGGGATGAACACTGAAGCTTTCTTT	CASSTGGGMNTEAFF